The 19 T cell receptor beta chains below were found in one sample sequenced in a study of spatial heterogeneity in lung cancer. The time point: sample taken at primary tumor resection. A single record per CDR3 protein comes from TCRdb applying MiXCR to the 5' RACE reads. Among tens of thousands of distinct CDR3 sequences listed, 5% to 5.5% were seen once. The sample consisted of PBMCs, taken at surgery. The receptor source for this set is a female donor with early-stage non-small cell lung cancer.

This clonotype was counted many times. This rearrangement joins TRBV30 to TRBJ2-1, with 13 bases that match TRBD2. V shed 0 bases and J 13 bases; nucleotides not matched to a gene: 3. This CDR3 is 13 amino acids long. CDR1 is GTSNPN and CDR2 is SVGIG in the germline V gene (reference sequence). The CDR3: CAWSVRTSGGQFF. In nucleotides, the CDR3 is TGTGCCTGGAGTGTACGGACTAGCGGGGGTCAGTTCTTC.

The chain combines TRBV20-1 with TRBJ1-2, with D maybe TRBD1 (5 bases). The CDR3 extends over 11 amino acids. Germline loops: CDR1 DFQATT, CDR2 SNEGSKA (reference sequence). V lost 3 bases and J lost 8, with 10 bases in between. CDR3 amino acids: CSASSWDGYTF. The CDR3, as DNA: TGCAGTGCTAGTTCGTGGGACGGCTACACCTTC.

The sample holds a few counts of this clonotype. The chain couples TRBV28 to TRBJ2-5; D not certain. Germline V gene sequence: CDR1 MDHEN, CDR2 SYDVKM. V gave up 8 bases and J gave up 2 bases, with 9 bases separating them. The CDR3 loop spans 12 amino acids. DNA for the CDR3: TGTGCCAGCCTTAGCTTGCAAGAGACCCAGTACTTC. Amino acids: CASLSLQETQYF.

This clonotype has a count of ten or more. The rearrangement links TRBV20-1 to TRBJ1-5; 7 positions agree with TRBD1. The CDR3 contains 13 residues. Per germline, CDR1 DFQATT and CDR2 SNEGSKA (reference sequence). Trimming cost V 4 bases and J 3 bases; bases outside gene matches: 3. As DNA, the CDR3 is TGCAGTGCTACCGGGACAGACAATCAGCCCCAGCATTTT. Protein product: CSATGTDNQPQHF.

This clonotype was counted many times. The chain combines TRBV27 with TRBJ2-3, with 8 nucleotides matching TRBD2. Germline lookup yields CDR1 MNHEY and CDR2 SMNVEV (reference sequence). This CDR3 has 14 amino acids. J lost 4 bases, V lost 6 bases, and 6 bases had no gene match. CDR3 nucleotides: TGTGCCAGCAGCCTGGGACTAGGCCCAGATACGCAGTATTTT. It is translated as CASSLGLGPDTQYF.

This clonotype came up many times. The J gene is TRBJ1-6, the V gene TRBV20-1; D is unresolved. V was clipped by 1 base and J by 9 bases, with 7 bases between them. The CDR3 runs 12 residues. Germline CDR1 and CDR2: DFQATT and SNEGSKA (reference sequence). The DNA of the CDR3 is TGCAGTGCTAGAGTAGCTTCTTCACCCCTCCACTTT. Its translation: CSARVASSPLHF.

J is TRBJ1-1 and V is TRBV20-1; 11 bases match TRBD1. V shed 3 bases and J 6 bases; nucleotides not matched to a gene: 6. This CDR3 is built from 14 residues. Germline V gives CDR1 DFQATT, CDR2 SNEGSKA (reference sequence). The CDR3 nucleotides are TGCAGTGCTAGTTTAGGACAGGGGGCGGCTGAAGCTTTCTTT. Protein: CSASLGQGAAEAFF.

In this sample, this clonotype turned up a few times. This rearrangement joins TRBV10-3 to TRBJ2-5; a possible D gene is TRBD2 (5 bases). Germline assignment: CDR1 ENHRY and CDR2 SYGVKD. Trimming took off 8 bases at V and 4 bases at J, with 11 bases between the two ends. The CDR3 loop spans 12 amino acids. CDR3 nucleotides: TGTGCCATCGGAGGAGGATTAGAGACCCAGTACTTC. This encodes CAIGGGLETQYF.

This clonotype was recorded many times. This chain uses TRBV15 with TRBJ2-7; TRBD1 matches at 8 bases. From germline, CDR1 is LNHNV and CDR2 YYDKDF (reference sequence). This CDR3 spans 12 amino acids. The ends lost 4 bases at V and 13 bases at J; junction bases unmatched: 9. CDR3 DNA sequence: TGTGCCACCAGCACGAGAGCAGGGGGCCTATACTTC. It specifies CATSTRAGGLYF.

This clonotype was seen ten or more times. The genes are TRBV2 and TRBJ2-1; TRBD2 aligns across 9 bases. The CDR3 is 16 residues long. Trimming removed 2 bases from V and 3 bases from J; junction bases left unmatched: 5. Germline CDR1 reads SNHLY; CDR2 reads FYNNEI. For the CDR3, the DNA is TGTGCCAGCAGTGAATGGGCTAGCGGGGTCTACAATGAGCAGTTCTTC. Protein product: CASSEWASGVYNEQFF.

Many counts were recorded for this clonotype. This chain links TRBV7-8 with TRBJ2-3; 10 bases line up with TRBD1. The CDR3 has 15 residues. J lost 3 bases, V lost 3 bases, and 3 bases had no gene match. Germline V gives CDR1 SGHVS, CDR2 FQNEAQ. CDR3 loop: CASSFRTGGTDTQYF. Here the CDR3 DNA reads TGTGCCAGCAGCTTCCGGACAGGGGGGACAGATACGCAGTATTTT.

This clonotype occurred many times. The chain links TRBV30 to TRBJ2-7; 12 bases line up with TRBD1. The CDR3 extends over 14 amino acids. CDR1 is GTSNPN, CDR2 SVGIG, per germline (reference sequence). The ends lost 3 bases at V and 7 bases at J; junction bases unmatched: 7. CDR3 bases: TGTGCCTGGAGCCGGGACAGGGGGCGAGGGGAGCAGTACTTC. It specifies CAWSRDRGRGEQYF.

CDR3: CASTQVGLADTQYF. Written as DNA, the CDR3 is TGTGCCAGCACACAAGTGGGCCTGGCAGATACGCAGTATTTT. V usage is TRBV6-6 and J usage is TRBJ2-3; D gene ambiguous. Germline V gene sequence: CDR1 MNHNY, CDR2 SVGAGI (reference sequence). The CDR3 length is 14 residues. V was cut by 7 bases and J by 4 bases, with 15 bases left in between.

The sample holds a few counts of this clonotype. The chain employs TRBV7-2 and TRBJ2-7, with 9 bases that match TRBD1. The length of the CDR3 is 15 residues. Trimming cost V 2 bases and J 5 bases; bases outside gene matches: 7. The germline CDR1 and CDR2 sequences are SGHTA and FQGNSA. The DNA for the CDR3 is TGTGCCAGCAGCTTAACCGGGACAGGGACTCACGAGCAGTACTTC. Amino acids: CASSLTGTGTHEQYF.

The table lists this clonotype with many counts. The gene calls are TRBV18 and TRBJ2-7; D possibly corresponds to TRBD1 (5 bases). V lost 3 bases and J 0 bases, leaving 9 bases between the germline ends. CDR1 is KGHSH, CDR2 LQKENI, per germline. There are 14 residues in the CDR3. The DNA for the CDR3 is TGTGCCAGCTCACCGACAGCGACCTCCTACGAGCAGTACTTC. This encodes CASSPTATSYEQYF.

This clonotype was recorded at least ten times. The V call is TRBV9, the J call TRBJ2-2; a weak D match, TRBD2 (5 bases). The CDR3 has 15 amino acids. CDR1 and CDR2 (germline): SGDLS, YYNGEE. V lost 5 bases and J lost 0, with 11 bases in between. CDR3 DNA: TGTGCCAGCAGAGGACTTTCCGCGAACACCGGGGAGCTGTTTTTT. Protein product: CASRGLSANTGELFF.

This clonotype was counted only a few times. The chain combines TRBV24-1 with TRBJ2-3; 8 positions match TRBD2. Germline values: CDR1 KGHDR, CDR2 SFDVKD. V shed 5 bases and J 0 bases; nucleotides not matched to a gene: 18. The CDR3 loop spans 20 amino acids. The CDR3 nucleotides are TGTGCCACCAGTGTAGAAGGGGTAGCGGGACACCTTATAAGCACAGATACGCAGTATTTT. Translation gives CATSVEGVAGHLISTDTQYF.

This clonotype was found many times. The rearrangement uses TRBV9 and TRBJ2-5; TRBD2 aligns across 8 bases. The V segment lost 0 bases and the J segment 4 bases; nucleotides outside the gene matches: 5. This CDR3 is 15 amino acids long. Germline assignment: CDR1 SGDLS and CDR2 YYNGEE. The CDR3 region is CASSVDGGAGETQYF. Written as DNA, the CDR3 is TGTGCCAGCAGCGTAGACGGGGGGGCCGGAGAGACCCAGTACTTC.

The gene calls are TRBV10-3 and TRBJ1-1; no clear D gene. Germline CDR1 ENHRY, CDR2 SYGVKD. CDR3 length: 12 residues. The germline V and J ends were trimmed by 3 bases and 8 bases, with 10 bases remaining between them. CDR3 region: CAISDSPGEAFF. CDR3 sequence (DNA): TGTGCCATCAGTGATTCCCCTGGGGAAGCTTTCTTT.